This is a list of T cell receptor beta chains from one sample in a study of Graves' ophthalmopathy and Graves' hyperthyroidism. TCRdb redid the calling of the multiplex PCR reads with MiXCR, one entry per CDR3 protein. The profile shows around 670,000 distinct CDR3 sequences, 35% to 50% of them singletons. The source material was peripheral blood. These receptors all come from an adult man with Graves' ophthalmopathy. CDR3s include the opening cysteine and the closing phenylalanine or tryptophan. D genes are given only for firm matches. Only part of the rows carry a size: once, few, many, or a class if the clone is expanded.

size: many; D: TRBD2; J: TRBJ2-7; V: TRBV29-1; DNA: TGCAGCGCCGAAGGTGGGGGGGACGAGCAGTACTTC; CDR3: CSAEGGGDEQYF
size: many; D: .; J: TRBJ1-4; V: TRBV5-1; DNA: TGCGCCAGCAGCTTGGCCTCCAAAAATGAAAAACTGTTTTTT; CDR3: CASSLASKNEKLFF
size: .; D: .; J: TRBJ2-5; V: TRBV20-1; DNA: TGCAGTGCTAGAGTCGGACCCCTACGGGAGACCCAGTACTTC; CDR3: CSARVGPLRETQYF
size: many; D: .; J: TRBJ1-2; V: TRBV19; DNA: TGTGCCAGTAGCGTAGCGGATGGCGGCTATGGCTACACCTTC; CDR3: CASSVADGGYGYTF
size: .; D: TRBD2; J: TRBJ2-2; V: TRBV7-2; DNA: TGTGCCAGCAGCTTAGCGCTAGCGGGGGGCGCCGGGGAGCTGTTTTTT; CDR3: CASSLALAGGAGELFF
size: many; D: .; J: TRBJ2-5; V: TRBV7-8; DNA: TGTGCCAGCAGCCCCGTTAGGGGTGGGGAGACCCAGTACTTC; CDR3: CASSPVRGGETQYF
size: many; D: TRBD1; J: TRBJ1-5; V: TRBV7-2; DNA: TGTGCCAGCAGCTGGACAGGGTCTAATCAGCCCCAGCATTTT; CDR3: CASSWTGSNQPQHF
size: many; D: .; J: TRBJ2-5; V: TRBV2; DNA: TGTGCCAGCGCACCCAGGGGGGTGACTCGGGTGACCCAGTACTTC; CDR3: CASAPRGVTRVTQYF
size: .; D: .; J: TRBJ1-5; V: TRBV10-3; DNA: TGTGCCATCAGGGACGGACGCACGATTTGGTGGCCCCAGCATTTT; CDR3: CAIRDGRTIWWPQHF
size: few; D: .; J: TRBJ2-3; V: TRBV2; DNA: TGTGCCAGCAGTGAGTCTCAGGGCACAGATACGCAGTATTTT; CDR3: CASSESQGTDTQYF
size: .; D: .; J: TRBJ1-5; V: TRBV20-1; DNA: TGCAGTGCTAGAGACAGGGTTAAGAGCAATCAGCCCCAGCATTTT; CDR3: CSARDRVKSNQPQHF
size: .; D: .; J: TRBJ2-5; V: TRBV20-1; DNA: TGCAGTGCTAGACTTACCTCCGGGGAGACCCAGTACTTC; CDR3: CSARLTSGETQYF
size: .; D: .; J: TRBJ1-1; V: TRBV2; DNA: TGTGCCAGCAGTGAAGAGCTGGTCATGAACACTGAAGCTTTCTTT; CDR3: CASSEELVMNTEAFF
size: .; D: .; J: TRBJ1-6; V: TRBV11-1; DNA: TGTGCCAGCAGCCTGGGAAAGGACTATAATTCACCCCTCCACTTT; CDR3: CASSLGKDYNSPLHF
size: few; D: .; J: TRBJ2-7; V: TRBV29-1; DNA: TGCAGCGTTGAAACTCCCGGTGGGGGGGCGTACGAGCAGTACTTC; CDR3: CSVETPGGGAYEQYF
size: .; D: .; J: TRBJ1-5; V: TRBV6-5; DNA: TGTGCCAGCAGTTACTCGTCAGGGTTCGGGTACCTGGATTTT; CDR3: CASSYSSGFGYLDF
size: few; D: .; J: TRBJ1-2; V: TRBV6-1; DNA: TGTGCCAGCAGTTTGGACAGTTCTTCCTATGGCTACACCTTC; CDR3: CASSLDSSSYGYTF
size: few; D: TRBD1; J: TRBJ2-7; V: TRBV7-8; DNA: TGTGCCAGCGCCCCCCCCGGGACAGGGTTCGAGCAGTACTTC; CDR3: CASAPPGTGFEQYF
size: .; D: .; J: TRBJ2-2; V: TRBV7-9; DNA: TGTGCCAGCAGAATTTCAGGGATCGGGGAGCTGTTTTTT; CDR3: CASRISGIGELFF
size: .; D: .; J: TRBJ1-1; V: TRBV11-2; DNA: TGTGCCAGCAGCTCGAGCAGGACGAGACTTTGGGCTTTCTTT; CDR3: CASSSSRTRLWAFF
size: few; D: .; J: TRBJ1-1; V: TRBV2; DNA: TGTGCCAGTGCTCAACCCCCTATGAACACTGAAGCTTTCTTT; CDR3: CASAQPPMNTEAFF
size: .; D: TRBD1; J: TRBJ1-2; V: TRBV2; DNA: TGTGCCAGCAGTACCTACAGGGGAGGGCGGCAGGGCTACACCTTC; CDR3: CASSTYRGGRQGYTF
size: .; D: TRBD1; J: TRBJ1-6; V: TRBV7-9; DNA: TGTGCCAGCAGTCGGACGGGACAGGGGGCAAACTCACCCCTCCACTTT; CDR3: CASSRTGQGANSPLHF
size: .; D: .; J: TRBJ1-2; V: TRBV19; DNA: TGTGCCAGTAGGAGGGTTCCTAACTATGGCTACACCTTC; CDR3: CASRRVPNYGYTF
size: once; D: .; J: TRBJ1-6; V: TRBV7-9; DNA: TGTGCCAGCAGCGTGGCCGGGACACCAAATTCACCCCTCCACTTT; CDR3: CASSVAGTPNSPLHF
size: .; D: TRBD1; J: TRBJ2-7; V: TRBV7-2; DNA: TGTGCCAGCACCCTGACAGGGCAGGTCTACGAGCAGTACTTC; CDR3: CASTLTGQVYEQYF
size: .; D: .; J: TRBJ1-6; V: TRBV6-5; DNA: TGTGCCAGCAGATTAAATCCCGATGCAACGCGTAATTCACCCCTCCACTTT; CDR3: CASRLNPDATRNSPLHF
size: many; D: .; J: TRBJ2-1; V: TRBV2; DNA: TGTGCCAGCCAGGGTATCGGCCATGAGCAGTTCTTC; CDR3: CASQGIGHEQFF
size: .; D: .; J: TRBJ1-1; V: TRBV2; DNA: TGTGCCAGCAGTTTATGGGGGGAATCTGAAGCTTTCTTT; CDR3: CASSLWGESEAFF
size: few; D: .; J: TRBJ2-7; V: TRBV7-9; DNA: TGTGCCAGCAGCCCCCAGATGGAGATCTACGAGCAGTACTTC; CDR3: CASSPQMEIYEQYF
size: many; D: TRBD2; J: TRBJ2-7; V: TRBV10-3; DNA: TGTGCCATCAGTGAGACTAGCGACCGCTACGAGCAGTACTTC; CDR3: CAISETSDRYEQYF
size: .; D: .; J: TRBJ2-5; V: TRBV14; DNA: TGTGCGAGCAGCCAAGCGTACAGGGAAGAGAACCAGTACTTC; CDR3: CASSQAYREENQYF
size: .; D: TRBD1; J: TRBJ2-7; V: TRBV7-9; DNA: TGTGCCAGCAGCTTAACCACCGGGACAGTGCACTACGAGCAGTACTTC; CDR3: CASSLTTGTVHYEQYF
size: .; D: .; J: TRBJ2-5; V: TRBV6-6; DNA: TGTGCCAGCAGTTACTCAAGGGATACCCAAGAGACCCAGTACTTC; CDR3: CASSYSRDTQETQYF
size: .; D: .; J: TRBJ2-5; V: TRBV15; DNA: TGTGCCACCAGCAGAGCTCCTGGGGGGGAGACCCAGTACTTC; CDR3: CATSRAPGGETQYF
size: few; D: .; J: TRBJ2-3; V: TRBV29-1; DNA: TGCAGCGGTTGGACAGTAGGCACAGATACGCAGTATTTT; CDR3: CSGWTVGTDTQYF
size: .; D: .; J: TRBJ1-2; V: TRBV2; DNA: TGTGCCAGCAGCCATCCTCAGACAAGCTACACCTTC; CDR3: CASSHPQTSYTF
size: .; D: .; J: TRBJ2-6; V: TRBV7-9; DNA: TGCGCCAGCAGCTTGCCAGGTGCAGTCTCTGGGGCCAACGTCCTGACTTTC; CDR3: CASSLPGAVSGANVLTF
size: many; D: .; J: TRBJ1-3; V: TRBV29-1; DNA: TGCAGCGTTGACGGAGGGTCTGGAAACACCATATATTTT; CDR3: CSVDGGSGNTIYF
size: .; D: .; J: TRBJ1-1; V: TRBV7-9; DNA: TGTGCCAGCAGCTACAACCCCGGGACAACTGAAGCTTTCTTT; CDR3: CASSYNPGTTEAFF
size: many; D: TRBD1; J: TRBJ2-2; V: TRBV10-3; DNA: TGTGCCATCAGGGGGACAGGGCCCACCGGGGAGCTGTTTTTT; CDR3: CAIRGTGPTGELFF
size: once; D: .; J: TRBJ1-4; V: TRBV7-9; DNA: TGTGCCAGCAGCCAACTGGGGCAGCTAAATGAAAAACTGTTTTTT; CDR3: CASSQLGQLNEKLFF
size: .; D: TRBD2; J: TRBJ2-7; V: TRBV27; DNA: TGTGCCAGCGGGTTACTAGCGGGAGTTGGCGAGCAGTACTTC; CDR3: CASGLLAGVGEQYF
size: .; D: .; J: TRBJ2-2; V: TRBV20-1; DNA: TGCAGTGCCCCTCTAGGGGGGGGGATTACCGGGGAGCTGTTTTTT; CDR3: CSAPLGGGITGELFF
size: .; D: TRBD1; J: TRBJ2-5; V: TRBV6-5; DNA: TGTGCCAGCAGTTACCTGGACAGGGCGGAGACCCAGTACTTC; CDR3: CASSYLDRAETQYF
size: .; D: TRBD2; J: TRBJ2-7; V: TRBV25-1; DNA: TGTGCCAGCAGTTTAACTAGCGGGATGTGGTACGAGCAGTACTTC; CDR3: CASSLTSGMWYEQYF
size: .; D: .; J: TRBJ2-5; V: TRBV9; DNA: TGTGCCAGCAGTAACACGGCGGGTGACTCGGAGACCCAGTACTTC; CDR3: CASSNTAGDSETQYF
size: many; D: TRBD1; J: TRBJ2-7; V: TRBV29-1; DNA: TGCAGCGTTAAGGGGACAGGGAACGAGCAGTACTTC; CDR3: CSVKGTGNEQYF
size: few; D: TRBD2; J: TRBJ2-7; V: TRBV29-1; DNA: TGCAGCGTTGAAATACTAGCGGGGGGGTACGAGCAGTACTTC; CDR3: CSVEILAGGYEQYF